This TCR beta chain derives from a study of cytomegalovirus exposure and HLA in healthy donors. The overall study: For the approximately 360 genotyped donors, approximately 82% fell within the Caucasian-associated ancestry cluster.

V lost 0 bases to trimming and J lost 7 bases, with 10 bases between them. The CDR3 consists of 13 residues. Germline lookup yields CDR1 SGDLS and CDR2 YYNGEE. Details on this clone: Antigen specificity is unknown.

Study-level findings and limits: The study put some 150 TCR beta chains on its list as cytomegalovirus-associated. Among donors in an Asian-associated ancestry cluster, a later analysis reportedly found fewer N-insertions than the roughly 670-donor mean.

Unrecorded immune exposures were likely, despite nominal health at sampling. This PCR relied on a set of 60 Vbeta primers and 13 Jbeta primers. Clones were sequenced by immunoSEQ multiplex PCR, and TCRdb holds only the in-frame ones, with some missing. The sample lists around 150,000 clones, over 80% occurring once. The sequence was collected from a male donor in good health and CMV-seropositive. V usage is TRBV9 and J usage is TRBJ1-1; the D is unclear. The source material was PBMCs. The CDR3 DNA sequence: TGTGCCAGCAGCGTAGGTGGGGAGAGTGAAGCTTTCTTT. This gives the protein CASSVGGESEAFF.